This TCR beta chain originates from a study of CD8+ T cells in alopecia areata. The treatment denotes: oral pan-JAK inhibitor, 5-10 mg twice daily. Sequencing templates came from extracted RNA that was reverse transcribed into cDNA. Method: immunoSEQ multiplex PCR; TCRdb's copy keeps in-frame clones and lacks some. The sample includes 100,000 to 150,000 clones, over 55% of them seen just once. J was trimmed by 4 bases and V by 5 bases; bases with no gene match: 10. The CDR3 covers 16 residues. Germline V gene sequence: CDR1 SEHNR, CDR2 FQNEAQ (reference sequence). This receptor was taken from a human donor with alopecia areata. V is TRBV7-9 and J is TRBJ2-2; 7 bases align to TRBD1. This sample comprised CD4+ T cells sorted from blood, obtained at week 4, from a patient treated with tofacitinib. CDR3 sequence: CASSIKTGPGTGELFF. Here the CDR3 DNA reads TGTGCCAGCAGCATCAAGACAGGGCCGGGCACCGGGGAGCTGTTTTTT.